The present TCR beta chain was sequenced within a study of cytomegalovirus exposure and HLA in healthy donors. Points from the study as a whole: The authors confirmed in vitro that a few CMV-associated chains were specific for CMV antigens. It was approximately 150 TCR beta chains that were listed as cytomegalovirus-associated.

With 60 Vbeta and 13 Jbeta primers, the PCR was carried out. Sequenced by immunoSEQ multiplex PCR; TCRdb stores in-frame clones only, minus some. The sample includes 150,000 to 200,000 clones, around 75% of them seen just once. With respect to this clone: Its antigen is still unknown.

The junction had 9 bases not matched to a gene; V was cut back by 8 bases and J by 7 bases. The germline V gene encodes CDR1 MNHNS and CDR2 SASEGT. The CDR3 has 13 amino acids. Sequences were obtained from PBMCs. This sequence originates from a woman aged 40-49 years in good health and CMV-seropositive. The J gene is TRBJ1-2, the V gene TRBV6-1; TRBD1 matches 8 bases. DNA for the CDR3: TGTGCCAGCCGCACCGACAGGGGAGGTGGCTACACCTTC. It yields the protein CASRTDRGGGYTF.